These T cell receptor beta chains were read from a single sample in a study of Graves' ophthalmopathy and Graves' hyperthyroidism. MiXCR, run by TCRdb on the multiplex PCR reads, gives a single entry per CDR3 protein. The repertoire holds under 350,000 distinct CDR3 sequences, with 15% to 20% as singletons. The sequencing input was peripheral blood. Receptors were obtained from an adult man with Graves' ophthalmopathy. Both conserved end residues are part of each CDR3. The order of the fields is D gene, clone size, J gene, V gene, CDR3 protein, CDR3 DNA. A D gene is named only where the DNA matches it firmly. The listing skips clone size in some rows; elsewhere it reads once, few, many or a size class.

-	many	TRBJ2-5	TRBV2	CASKLEETQYF	TGTGCCAGCAAATTGGAAGAGACCCAGTACTTC
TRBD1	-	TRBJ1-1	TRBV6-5	CASSLVGQGAEAFF	TGTGCCAGCAGCTTAGTGGGACAGGGCGCTGAAGCTTTCTTT
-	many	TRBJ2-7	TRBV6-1	CASSQNPFFEQYF	TGTGCCAGCAGTCAAAACCCCTTTTTCGAGCAGTACTTC
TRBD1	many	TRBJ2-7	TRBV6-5	CASRISGQDTYEQYF	TGTGCCAGCAGGATATCGGGACAGGATACCTACGAGCAGTACTTC
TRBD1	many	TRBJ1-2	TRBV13	CASSLGGTGAPFYGYTF	TGTGCCAGCAGCTTAGGGGGGACAGGAGCCCCTTTTTATGGCTACACCTTC
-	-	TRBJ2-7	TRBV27	CASSVRVSYEQYF	TGTGCCAGCAGTGTCCGGGTCTCCTACGAGCAGTACTTC
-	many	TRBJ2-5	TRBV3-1	CASSIIKETQYF	TGTGCCAGCAGCATAATTAAGGAGACCCAGTACTTC
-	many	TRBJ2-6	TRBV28	CAIGRSGANVLTF	TGTGCCATTGGACGCTCTGGGGCCAACGTCCTGACTTTC
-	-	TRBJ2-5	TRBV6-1	CASTRTGNGAQYF	TGTGCCAGCACCAGGACTGGCAACGGGGCCCAGTACTTC
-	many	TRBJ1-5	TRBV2	CASSEGGQNQPQHF	TGTGCCAGCAGTGAGGGGGGGCAGAATCAGCCCCAGCATTTT
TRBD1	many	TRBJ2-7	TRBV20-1	CSARDRAEQYF	TGCAGTGCCCGGGACAGGGCCGAGCAGTACTTC
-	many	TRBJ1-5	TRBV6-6	CASLEDPGRRQPQHF	TGTGCCAGCCTAGAGGACCCGGGGCGGAGGCAGCCCCAGCATTTT
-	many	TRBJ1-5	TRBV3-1	CASSPTSYNQPQHF	TGTGCCAGCAGCCCCACGAGTTACAATCAGCCCCAGCATTTT
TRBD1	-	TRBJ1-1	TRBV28	CASRPGGIVEAFF	TGTGCCAGCAGACCAGGGGGAATCGTTGAAGCTTTCTTT
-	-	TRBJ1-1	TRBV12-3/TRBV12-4	CASSTRRNTEAFF	TGTGCCAGCAGCACTCGCCGGAACACTGAAGCTTTCTTT
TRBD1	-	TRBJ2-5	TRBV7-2	CASSRDRREETQYF	TGTGCCAGCAGCCGGGACAGGAGAGAAGAGACCCAGTACTTC
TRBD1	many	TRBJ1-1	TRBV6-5	CASSPRDRNTEAFF	TGTGCCAGCAGCCCCCGGGACAGGAACACTGAAGCTTTCTTT
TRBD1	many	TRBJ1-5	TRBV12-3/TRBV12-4	CASSLRGQGDQPQHF	TGTGCCAGCAGTTTAAGGGGACAGGGAGATCAGCCCCAGCATTTT